Here is one T cell receptor beta chain with its context. This entry is derived from a study of human T cells and chemical hapten exposure. Overall study context: Largely, small differences in pooled library volume made per-sample TCR yields vary.

Documented time point: patch test 1, 2 weeks after DPC sensitization. Sample treatment: therapeutic diphenylcyclopropenone sensitization with weekly scalp DPC. Unfractionated whole blood was the source of the extracted total RNA. TCRdb reprocessed the RACE reads with MiXCR, giving one entry per CDR3 protein. The sample has 84,000 or so distinct CDR3 sequences; roughly a tenth are singletons. V dropped 3 bases and J dropped 2 bases, with 12 bases sitting between them. Germline values: CDR1 KGHDR, CDR2 SFDVKD. This CDR3 has 15 amino acids. The source is a man between 40 and 49 years old with alopecia areata. Some clones in this sample may be carry-over from other donors' samples. The material sequenced was whole blood, taken in connection with sensitization to the hapten diphenylcyclopropenone (DPC). This sequence joins TRBV24-1 and TRBJ1-2; possible D gene TRBD1, 6 bases. CDR3 in amino acids: CATSDNTGSNYGYTF. The CDR3 nucleotides are TGTGCCACCAGTGATAATACAGGGTCCAACTATGGCTACACCTTC.